The clone carrying this T cell receptor (beta chain) showed up just a few times. The antigen is unknown. Relative to the germline gene, one junction end is altered; a read error may explain this. These data belong to a study of Ad26.COV2.S vaccination and SARS-CoV-2 variants. General study results and limits: Vaccine and placebo recipients had similar non-spike TCR breadth.

The V gene's germline CDR1 is SEHNR and CDR2 FQNEAQ (reference sequence). The CDR3 spans 14 residues. Clones were sequenced by immunoSEQ multiplex PCR, and TCRdb holds only the in-frame ones, with some missing. The table lists about 350,000 clones, about 91% of them singletons, with roughly 3.9% in the top ten. V gene TRBV7-9 combines with J gene TRBJ1-1, with 8 bases aligning to TRBD1. This receptor was obtained from a human donor who had recovered from COVID-19. The sequenced sample was peripheral blood, obtained after recovery from COVID-19. CDR3 in DNA: TGTGCCAGCAGATTAGACAGGGGATTTGGTGAAGCTTTCTTT. Residues: CASRLDRGFGEAFF.